One and the same sample provided the 12 T cell receptor beta chains below, sequenced in a study of blood T cell repertoires in COVID-19. Measured with immunoSEQ multiplex PCR; TCRdb has only the in-frame clones, and not every one. The data show more than 35,000 clones, with more than 80% seen just once and 8.5% to 10% held by the top ten. The sample taken for sequencing was peripheral blood. All receptors come from a man younger than 40 with active or convalescent COVID-19.

This chain connects TRBV12-5 to TRBJ2-1, with 11 bases identical to TRBD2. In germline, CDR1 is LGHNT, CDR2 FRNRAP. The CDR3 contains 14 residues. J gave up 7 bases and V 7 bases, and 6 bases lay outside the gene matches. The CDR3 DNA is TGTGCTAGTGCTCTAGCGGGGGGCGGGAATGAGCAGTTCTTC. Residues: CASALAGGGNEQFF.

The J gene is TRBJ2-1, the V gene TRBV5-1; D is possibly TRBD2 (5 bases). CDR3 length: 14 amino acids. Trimming stripped 4 bases from V and 6 bases from J, with 14 bases between. The germline V gene has CDR1 SGHRS and CDR2 YFSETQ. For the CDR3, the DNA is TGCGCCAGCAGCCCAGGAGGCGTCTCCAATGAGCAGTTCTTC. Its protein is CASSPGGVSNEQFF.

V and J are TRBV20-1 and TRBJ2-1; unclear D gene. The germline V gene has CDR1 DFQATT and CDR2 SNEGSKA (reference sequence). With 3 bases removed from V and 9 bases from J, the gap between germline ends came to 18 bases. The CDR3 is 14 residues long. The CDR3 region is CSASRLPASVEQFF. The CDR3 coding sequence is TGCAGTGCTAGTAGGCTACCGGCCAGCGTTGAGCAGTTCTTC.

The chain employs TRBV19 and TRBJ1-1; D may be TRBD1 (6 bases). This CDR3 has 15 residues. With 1 base removed from V and 1 base from J, the gap between germline ends came to 10 bases. The germline gives CDR1 LNHDA, CDR2 SQIVND (reference sequence). The CDR3 loop is CASSIAGAANTEAFF. CDR3 nucleotides: TGTGCCAGTAGTATAGCAGGGGCCGCGAACACTGAAGCTTTCTTT.

This chain uses TRBV3-1 (or the pseudogene TRBV3-2) with TRBJ2-5; possibly TRBD1 for D (6 bases). Germline V gene lookup returns CDR1 LGHDT and CDR2 YNNKEL (reference sequence). V was cut by 0 bases and J by 5 bases, with 13 bases left in between. The CDR3 runs to 15 residues. The DNA of the CDR3 is TGTGCCAGCAGCCAAGAAATAGGACAGTATGAGACCCAGTACTTC. Amino acids: CASSQEIGQYETQYF.

The gene calls are TRBV2 and TRBJ1-2; unclear D gene. The germline CDR1 and CDR2 sequences are SNHLY and FYNNEI. Trimming left V 6 bases short and J 12 bases short, with 20 bases between. This CDR3 comprises 13 residues. CDR3: CASSPNGSGGHTF. CDR3 DNA: TGTGCCAGCAGCCCGAACGGTTCCGGAGGCCACACCTTC. The entire variable domain, with the rest obtained from reference TRBV2 and TRBJ1-2, is as follows: EPEVTQTPSHQVTQMGQEVILRCVPISNHLYFYWYRQILGQKVEFLVSFYNNEISEKSEIFDDQFSVERPDGSNFTLKIRSTKLEDSAMYFCASSPNGSGGHTFGSGTRLTVV.

The chain uses TRBV4-3 and TRBJ1-2, with TRBD1 identical over 7 bases. This CDR3 has 16 residues. Germline V gene data show CDR1 as LGHNA and CDR2 as YSLEER. Trimming took 1 base from V and 4 from J; bases not matched to a gene: 9. Written as DNA, the CDR3 is TGCGCCAGCAGCCAAGCTTGGTCAGACAGGGCCTATGGCTACACCTTC. This gives the protein CASSQAWSDRAYGYTF.

Here the CDR3 DNA reads TGTGCCAGCAGCCATCGACTCGGGACTAGCGGGGTAACAGTGCAGTTCTTC. Translated: CASSHRLGTSGVTVQFF. The gene calls are TRBV14 and TRBJ2-1, with 13 bases identical to TRBD2. V was pared by 3 bases and J by 12 bases, with 14 bases of the junction left unmatched. The CDR3 consists of 17 residues. Germline V gives CDR1 SGHDN, CDR2 FVKESK.

The CDR3 DNA reads TGTGCCACCAGCAGAGTGCAGGGGGCAAACGGGGAGCTGTTTTTT. Translation: CATSRVQGANGELFF. The rearrangement links TRBV15 to TRBJ2-2, with TRBD1 matching over 8 bases. Trimming at V came to 1 base and at J to 7 bases, leaving 5 bases not matched to a gene. Germline V gene data show CDR1 as LNHNV and CDR2 as YYDKDF (reference sequence). The CDR3 has 15 amino acids. The full variable domain, completed using reference TRBV15 and TRBJ2-2, is DAMVIQNPRYQVTQFGKPVTLSCSQTLNHNVMYWYQQKSSQAPKLLFHYYDKDFNNEADTPDNFQSRRPNTSFCFLDIRSPGLGDTAMYLCATSRVQGANGELFFGEGSRLTVL.

The chain combines TRBV7-9 with TRBJ1-6; D not resolved. The CDR3 sequence is 13 residues long. CDR1 is SEHNR and CDR2 is FQNEAQ in the germline V gene (reference sequence). V was clipped by 8 bases and J by 7 bases, with 12 bases between them. CDR3 sequence reads: CASVMGGNSPLHF. The CDR3 DNA follows: TGTGCCAGCGTCATGGGAGGCAATTCACCCCTCCACTTT.

The chain couples TRBV6-6 to TRBJ2-5; 11 bases map to TRBD2. J gave up 4 bases and V 6 bases, and 4 bases lay outside the gene matches. Germline CDR1 reads MNHNY; CDR2 reads SVGAGI (reference sequence). The CDR3 has 14 residues. The DNA for the CDR3 is TGTGCCAGCAGCTTGGGACTAGCGGCAGAGACCCAGTACTTC. This translates into CASSLGLAAETQYF.

V gene TRBV19 combines with J gene TRBJ2-5, with 10 nucleotides matching TRBD2. Trimming at V came to 5 bases and at J to 0 bases, leaving 3 bases not matched to a gene. The germline V gene encodes CDR1 LNHDA and CDR2 SQIVND (reference sequence). CDR3 length: 15 amino acids. The CDR3 reads CASSPLAGDQETQYF. The CDR3 nucleotides read TGTGCCAGTAGTCCTCTAGCGGGGGACCAAGAGACCCAGTACTTC.